These 32 T cell receptor beta chains were all obtained from the same sample, sequenced in a study of PD-1 blockade in classical Hodgkin lymphoma. All trial patients relapsed after autologous stem cell transplantation. Method: immunoSEQ multiplex PCR; TCRdb's copy keeps in-frame clones and lacks some. The sample holds around 91,000 clones, approximately 91% seen once. The sequences come from peripheral blood mononuclear cells (PBMCs), collected at baseline. All receptors come from a human donor with classical Hodgkin lymphoma.

This clone was observed once. DNA for the CDR3: TGTGCCAGCAGCTTCGGGGGCGCGGGGACCGGGGAGCTGTTTTTT. Its translation: CASSFGGAGTGELFF. The rearrangement joins TRBV5-5 to TRBJ2-2, with D possibly called TRBD1 or TRBD2 (6 bases each). From germline, CDR1 is SGHKS and CDR2 YYEKEE (reference sequence). CDR3 size: 15 residues. Trimming left V 2 bases short and J 5 bases short, with 13 bases between.

The chain links TRBV6-1 to TRBJ2-7, with a possible D match to TRBD1 (6 bases). The CDR3 has 16 amino acids. Germline CDR1 and CDR2: MNHNS and SASEGT. The V end lost 2 bases, the J end lost 4 bases, and 18 bases lay between the germline ends. The CDR3 here is CASSEHKPTGPYEQYF. CDR3 DNA: TGTGCCAGCAGTGAACATAAACCGACAGGCCCATACGAGCAGTACTTC.

The chain links TRBV7-2 to TRBJ1-2, with TRBD1 matching over 7 bases. Germline lookup yields CDR1 SGHTA and CDR2 FQGNSA. Unmatched junction bases numbered 11, after V lost 1 base and J lost 9 bases. The CDR3 sequence is 15 residues long. CDR3 amino acids: CASSLGVGQTISYTF. Here the CDR3 DNA reads TGTGCCAGCAGCTTAGGGGTGGGACAGACGATAAGCTACACCTTC.

V is TRBV14 and J is TRBJ2-1; unclear D gene. CDR1 and CDR2 from the germline V gene are SGHDN and FVKESK. The CDR3 has 15 amino acids. With 1 base removed from V and 6 bases from J, the gap between germline ends came to 13 bases. The CDR3 nucleotides read TGTGCCAGCAGCCAAGTGGGGTCTGGCGGCAATGAGCAGTTCTTC. Translating it yields CASSQVGSGGNEQFF.

This clone was found a few times. The chain combines TRBV5-6 with TRBJ1-2; no reliable D call. The CDR3 spans 14 residues. In germline, CDR1 is SGHDT, CDR2 YYEEEE. V lost 2 bases, J lost 2 bases, and 10 bases lay in between. CDR3 sequence: CASSFWPVNYGYTF. The CDR3 region has the DNA TGTGCCAGCAGCTTCTGGCCAGTCAACTATGGCTACACCTTC.

The chain links TRBV5-6 to TRBJ2-7, with D possibly TRBD2 on 6 matching bases. The length of the CDR3 is 13 residues. With 4 bases removed from V and 5 bases from J, the gap between germline ends came to 13 bases. Germline V gene sequence: CDR1 SGHDT, CDR2 YYEEEE. CDR3 sequence: CASSRGGVDEQYF. As DNA, the CDR3 is TGTGCCAGCAGCCGCGGAGGGGTTGACGAGCAGTACTTC.

The V call is TRBV18, the J call TRBJ2-3; D gene ambiguous. V lost 3 bases to trimming and J lost 7 bases, with 11 bases between them. Germline V CDR1 and CDR2: KGHSH, LQKENI. The CDR3 is made up of 13 amino acids. The CDR3: CASSPGSLYTQYF. CDR3 DNA sequence: TGTGCCAGCTCACCGGGCTCATTGTATACGCAGTATTTT.

V gene TRBV27 combines with J gene TRBJ1-2, with D perhaps matching TRBD1 (5 bases). The CDR3 has 17 amino acids. V was cut by 0 bases and J by 5 bases, with 19 bases left in between. Germline CDR1 and CDR2: MNHEY and SMNVEV (reference sequence). CDR3 DNA: TGTGCCAGCAGTTTATCGGGGGTGGGGAGGGGTTGGTATGGCTACACCTTC. Amino acid sequence: CASSLSGVGRGWYGYTF.

The genes are TRBV4-1 and TRBJ2-7; D is unclear. The CDR3 is 13 amino acids. Germline loops: CDR1 MGHRA, CDR2 YSYEKL. Trimming took 0 bases from V and 2 from J, leaving 5 bases between them. CDR3 region: CASSQEEAYEQYF. The CDR3 nucleotides read TGCGCCAGCAGCCAAGAAGAGGCCTACGAGCAGTACTTC.

The chain carries TRBV6-5 and TRBJ2-7; weak D call: TRBD1 (6 bases). This CDR3 comprises 14 residues. The V end was cut by 2 bases, the J end by 3 bases, with 11 bases between. Germline CDR1 is MNHEY and CDR2 is SVGAGI. The DNA for the CDR3 is TGTGCCAGCAGTTACGGCAGGGGAGTCTACGAGCAGTACTTC. Translating it yields CASSYGRGVYEQYF.

This chain connects TRBV27 to TRBJ2-7, with 8 nucleotides matching TRBD1. The V and J ends lost 3 bases and 5 bases, in that order; junction bases with no gene match: 3. The germline V gene encodes CDR1 MNHEY and CDR2 SMNVEV (reference sequence). The CDR3 runs to 13 residues. CDR3 DNA sequence: TGTGCCAGCAGTTTCCTGGACAGGGACGAGCAGTACTTC. It is translated as CASSFLDRDEQYF.

The genes are TRBV25-1 and TRBJ1-1; D remains ambiguous. Germline assignment: CDR1 MGHDK and CDR2 SYGVNS. This CDR3 comprises 11 residues. Trimming removed 4 bases from V and 7 bases from J, with 7 bases in between. The CDR3 loop is CASSVFDEAFF. Here the CDR3 DNA reads TGTGCCAGCAGTGTCTTCGATGAAGCTTTCTTT.

CDR3 nucleotides: TGTGCCAGCAGTACCCAAACCGGGACCATAGATACGCAGTATTTT. This sequence encodes CASSTQTGTIDTQYF. V usage is TRBV6-6 and J usage is TRBJ2-3; possibly TRBD1 or TRBD2 for D (5 bases each). The CDR3 runs 15 residues. Germline V gene lookup returns CDR1 MNHNY and CDR2 SVGAGI (reference sequence). The ends were cut back, 5 bases at V and 5 bases at J, with 17 bases in the middle.

This rearrangement joins TRBV14 to TRBJ1-1; possibly TRBD1 for D (5 bases). The CDR3 sequence is 15 residues long. V was shortened by 1 base and J by 0 bases, with 9 bases between the two germline ends. CDR1 is SGHDN, CDR2 FVKESK, per germline. The CDR3 nucleotides read TGTGCCAGCAGCCAAGGCACAGGACTGAACACTGAAGCTTTCTTT. It specifies CASSQGTGLNTEAFF.

The J gene is TRBJ2-1, the V gene TRBV7-9; D is uncertain. Looked up from germline, CDR1 is SEHNR and CDR2 is FQNEAQ (reference sequence). The V and J ends lost 6 bases and 14 bases respectively, with 5 bases between them. This CDR3 is 8 amino acids long. The CDR3 nucleotides read TGTGCCAGCAGTTTGGAGTTCTTC. It yields the protein CASSLEFF.

The V gene is TRBV7-9, the J gene TRBJ2-5, with TRBD1 matching 7 bases. CDR3 length: 15 residues. Germline CDR1 reads SEHNR; CDR2 reads FQNEAQ (reference sequence). The ends lost 5 bases at V and 2 bases at J; junction bases unmatched: 8. CDR3 protein: CASSRDRKWQETQYF. The CDR3 region has the DNA TGTGCCAGCAGCCGGGACAGAAAGTGGCAAGAGACCCAGTACTTC.

The chain has TRBV7-9 and TRBJ2-4; the D gene could be TRBD1 or TRBD2 (5 bases each). Per germline, CDR1 SEHNR and CDR2 FQNEAQ (reference sequence). The CDR3 length is 16 residues. Trimming took 5 bases from V and 0 from J, leaving 14 bases between them. The CDR3 here is CASSLAGTLAKNIQYF. CDR3 nucleotides: TGTGCCAGCAGCCTCGCCGGGACGCTAGCCAAAAACATTCAGTACTTC. The variable domain in full, completed from reference TRBV7-9 and TRBJ2-4, reads DTGVSQNPRHKITKRGQNVTFRCDPISEHNRLYWYRQTLGQGPEFLTYFQNEAQLEKSRLLSDRFSAERPKGSFSTLEIQRTEQGDSAMYLCASSLAGTLAKNIQYFGAGTRLSVL.

The CDR3 protein is CASSLRLASSYEQYF. DNA for the CDR3: TGTGCCAGCAGCTTACGACTAGCGAGCTCCTACGAGCAGTACTTC. The chain recombines TRBV7-9 with TRBJ2-7; 8 nucleotides agree with TRBD2. Trimming took 2 bases from V and 0 from J; bases not matched to a gene: 3. In germline, CDR1 is SEHNR, CDR2 FQNEAQ (reference sequence). This CDR3 region has 15 residues.

The chain couples TRBV7-6 to TRBJ1-2; 7 positions match TRBD1. The CDR3 loop spans 14 amino acids. Trimming removed 3 bases from V and 8 bases from J; junction bases left unmatched: 9. Germline assignment: CDR1 SGHVS and CDR2 FNYEAQ. The CDR3 nucleotides read TGTGCCAGCAGCTTGGCTCAGGGGGAGGAAGGCTACACCTTC. It is translated as CASSLAQGEEGYTF.

The CDR3 DNA reads as TGTGCCAGCAGTTATGAGAGGTTGGCCAAAAACATTCAGTACTTC. Translated, it gives CASSYERLAKNIQYF. The chain couples TRBV6-6 to TRBJ2-4; D gene ambiguous. The CDR3 is 15 residues long. V was clipped by 3 bases and J by 1 base, with 10 bases between them. CDR1 is MNHNY, CDR2 SVGAGI, per germline (reference sequence).

This sequence joins TRBV4-1 and TRBJ2-7; TRBD2 aligns across 9 bases. Trimming at V came to 1 base and at J to 7 bases, leaving 5 bases not matched to a gene. Germline values: CDR1 MGHRA, CDR2 YSYEKL. The CDR3 has 14 residues. CDR3: CASSQGSLAGEQYF. In nucleotides, the CDR3 is TGCGCCAGCAGCCAAGGAAGTCTAGCGGGGGAGCAGTACTTC.

In the case of this clone: One end of the junction fails to match germline, which may point to a read error. Here the CDR3 reads CATSRDRGRVNTEASF. DNA for the CDR3: TGTGCCACCAGCAGAGATCGCGGCAGGGTGAACACTGAAGCTTCCTTT. V and J are TRBV15 and TRBJ1-1; D possibly corresponds to TRBD1 (5 bases). The CDR3 consists of 16 residues. In germline, CDR1 is LNHNV, CDR2 YYDKDF (reference sequence).

The genes are TRBV7-9 and TRBJ2-1; TRBD1 matches at 12 bases. CDR1 and CDR2 (germline): SEHNR, FQNEAQ (reference sequence). V dropped 8 bases and J dropped 0; count of bases not matched to a gene: 11. The CDR3 runs to 18 residues. The CDR3 region is CASRTGTGGLSSYNEQFF. CDR3 nucleotide sequence: TGTGCCAGCCGAACCGGGACAGGGGGCCTGAGCTCCTACAATGAGCAGTTCTTC.

The chain recombines TRBV6-1 with TRBJ2-1, with a weak D call TRBD1 (5 bases). CDR1 and CDR2 (germline): MNHNS, SASEGT. The CDR3 spans 13 residues. The germline V and J ends were trimmed by 4 bases and 12 bases, with 16 bases remaining between them. The CDR3 loop is CASSVDTGQSQFF. The CDR3 DNA reads as TGTGCCAGCAGTGTGGACACCGGTCAGTCGCAGTTCTTC.

The chain couples TRBV6-5 to TRBJ1-2; D is undetermined. CDR3 length: 16 residues. The germline CDR1 and CDR2 sequences are MNHEY and SVGAGI. V lost 0 bases to trimming and J lost 2 bases, with 13 bases between them. This CDR3 is CASSYSRYLGNYGYTF. As DNA, the CDR3 is TGTGCCAGCAGTTACTCGAGGTATTTGGGGAACTATGGCTACACCTTC.

The chain combines TRBV7-2 with TRBJ2-5, with 11 bases lining up with TRBD2. The CDR3 sequence is 16 residues long. Germline CDR1 and CDR2: SGHTA and FQGNSA. The V and J ends lost 5 bases and 5 bases, in that order; junction bases with no gene match: 10. DNA for the CDR3: TGTGCCAGCAGCGTCGGATTAGCGGGAGGGCGCGAGACCCAGTACTTC. Translated: CASSVGLAGGRETQYF.

This clone appeared once. The chain joins TRBV30 to TRBJ1-4; D ambiguous. Germline V lookup: CDR1 GTSNPN, CDR2 SVGIG (reference sequence). Trimming cost V 0 bases and J 8 bases, with 7 bases left between them. This CDR3 spans 12 amino acids. The CDR3 protein is CAWSVLDEKLFF. The CDR3 DNA is TGTGCCTGGAGTGTACTTGACGAAAAACTGTTTTTT.

J is TRBJ2-1 and V is TRBV5-1; weak D call: TRBD2 (6 bases). Germline V gene data show CDR1 as SGHRS and CDR2 as YFSETQ. CDR3 length equals 15 residues. Trimming took off 4 bases at V and 4 bases at J, with 15 bases between the two ends. CDR3 loop: CASSPGDGGYNEQFF. The CDR3 bases are TGCGCCAGCAGCCCAGGAGACGGGGGATACAATGAGCAGTTCTTC.

This sequence joins TRBV19 and TRBJ2-5; D unresolved. Trimming removed 0 bases from V and 2 bases from J, with 7 bases in between. This CDR3 is built from 14 residues. From germline, CDR1 is LNHDA and CDR2 SQIVND (reference sequence). CDR3: CASSIDVSQETQYF. In DNA, the CDR3 is TGTGCCAGTAGTATAGATGTCTCGCAAGAGACCCAGTACTTC.

V usage is TRBV5-1 and J usage is TRBJ2-7; TRBD2 matches at 12 bases. Germline V gene data show CDR1 as SGHRS and CDR2 as YFSETQ. This CDR3 has 16 amino acids. The V and J ends lost 4 bases and 0 bases, in that order; junction bases with no gene match: 5. Here the CDR3 reads CASSRLAGESSYEQYF. The CDR3 DNA reads as TGCGCCAGCAGCAGACTAGCGGGAGAGTCCTCCTACGAGCAGTACTTC.

The chain couples TRBV7-9 to TRBJ2-1; 7 positions match TRBD2. There are 16 residues in the CDR3. The V gene's germline CDR1 is SEHNR and CDR2 FQNEAQ (reference sequence). V dropped 4 bases and J dropped 4; count of bases not matched to a gene: 10. CDR3 residues: CASSSPNSGQYNEQFF. CDR3 DNA sequence: TGTGCCAGCAGCTCCCCCAATAGCGGGCAATACAATGAGCAGTTCTTC.

The chain couples TRBV5-1 to TRBJ2-1; unclear D gene. The germline CDR1 and CDR2 sequences are SGHRS and YFSETQ. There are 15 residues in the CDR3. V lost 8 bases, J lost 0 bases, and 15 bases lay in between. CDR3 sequence: CASSSPISSYNEQFF. The CDR3 DNA sequence: TGCGCCAGTTCCAGTCCGATTAGCTCCTACAATGAGCAGTTCTTC.